Listed here are 29 T cell receptor beta chains from one sample, sequenced in a study of Graves' ophthalmopathy and Graves' hyperthyroidism. Transcripts of RNA were the source for amplifying TCR beta CDR3 regions. Second-round multiplex PCR came after a first-round RT-PCR that employed HTBI primers. TCRdb passed the multiplex PCR reads through MiXCR, listing each CDR3 protein once. The data hold 200,000 to 250,000 distinct CDR3 sequences, with roughly 21% observed a single time. The sample consisted of peripheral blood. These receptors came from a woman aged 50 to 65 with Graves' ophthalmopathy.

The chain uses TRBV27 and TRBJ2-7; D is perhaps TRBD1 or TRBD2 (5 bases each). V lost 3 bases, J lost 10 bases, and 10 bases lay in between. The CDR3 is 11 amino acids. Looked up from germline, CDR1 is MNHEY and CDR2 is SMNVEV (reference sequence). CDR3 region: CASSLGERQYF. As DNA, the CDR3 is TGTGCCAGCAGTTTGGGGGAGAGACAGTACTTC.

This clonotype has a count of ten or more. V gene TRBV7-3 combines with J gene TRBJ1-5; no clear D gene. The CDR3 spans 15 residues. V dropped 4 bases and J dropped 0 bases, with 10 bases sitting between them. CDR1 SGHTA and CDR2 FQGTGA come from the germline V gene. CDR3 sequence reads: CASSSDGDSNQPQHF. DNA for the CDR3: TGTGCCAGCAGCTCGGACGGGGATAGCAATCAGCCCCAGCATTTT.

This clonotype was detected ten times or more. The CDR3 loop reads CASSFLGNYGYTF. The CDR3 DNA sequence: TGTGCCAGCAGTTTTCTCGGAAACTATGGCTACACCTTC. This rearrangement joins TRBV28 to TRBJ1-2, with D unresolved. This CDR3 has 13 amino acids. From germline, CDR1 is MDHEN and CDR2 SYDVKM. Trimming removed 3 bases at V and 2 bases at J, with 7 bases between.

This clonotype was seen repeatedly, ten times or more. The chain is built from TRBV6-1 and TRBJ2-7; D is undetermined. The V and J ends lost 4 bases and 3 bases respectively, with 7 bases between them. CDR3 size: 12 residues. Per the germline V gene, CDR1 is MNHNS and CDR2 is SASEGT. The CDR3 bases are TGTGCCAGCAGTGTTGGCAGCTACGAGCAGTACTTC. It codes for CASSVGSYEQYF.

At least ten counts were recorded for this clonotype. This chain's CDR3 is CASSSVSSGNTIYF. Here the CDR3 DNA reads TGTGCCAGCAGTTCTGTCAGCTCTGGAAACACCATATATTTT. The chain joins TRBV12-3 or TRBV12-4 to TRBJ1-3, with D hard to call. The V end lost 4 bases, the J end lost 0 bases, and 7 bases lay between the germline ends. The CDR3 runs 14 residues.

This clonotype was picked up many times. CDR3 coding DNA: TGTGCTAGTGGTTTAGGGCATCGTGCCGAGTACTTC. The encoded protein is CASGLGHRAEYF. The gene calls are TRBV12-5 and TRBJ2-4; D gene uncertain. This CDR3 has 12 residues. V was clipped by 3 bases and J by 14 bases, with 14 bases between them. The germline CDR1 and CDR2 sequences are LGHNT and FRNRAP.

The table lists this clonotype with many counts. The J gene is TRBJ2-4, the V gene TRBV2; 7 positions agree with TRBD1. Germline-derived CDR1 and CDR2 are SNHLY and FYNNEI. The CDR3 spans 15 residues. Trimming took 6 bases from V and 6 from J; bases not matched to a gene: 11. The CDR3 bases are TGTGCCAGCAGGGAGGACAGGCTGTTGGGAAACATTCAGTACTTC. This gives the protein CASREDRLLGNIQYF.

In this sample, this clonotype turned up many times. The chain couples TRBV3-1 to TRBJ1-1, with D unclear. This CDR3 spans 13 amino acids. The V gene lost 8 bases and the J gene lost 0 bases, with 10 bases spanning the gap. CDR1 is LGHDT and CDR2 is YNNKEL in the germline V gene (reference sequence). Here the CDR3 reads CASQGVMNTEAFF. CDR3 in DNA: TGTGCCAGCCAAGGTGTTATGAACACTGAAGCTTTCTTT.

This clonotype was seen a few times. V is TRBV30 and J is TRBJ2-1; 11 bases are a match to TRBD2. V lost 3 bases and J lost 6; bases outside the gene matches: 10. The CDR3 loop spans 16 amino acids. The germline V gene has CDR1 GTSNPN and CDR2 SVGIG (reference sequence). CDR3 loop: CAWSPYLAGGINEQFF. Written as DNA, the CDR3 is TGTGCCTGGAGCCCCTACCTAGCGGGAGGAATCAATGAGCAGTTCTTC.

This clonotype came up a few times. The genes are TRBV27 and TRBJ1-2; no clear D. The CDR3 is 14 residues long. Trimming cost V 5 bases and J 4 bases, with 14 bases left between them. Per the germline V gene, CDR1 is MNHEY and CDR2 is SMNVEV (reference sequence). In DNA, the CDR3 is TGTGCCAGCAGTCCCCTCGGAGGGAGCTATGGCTACACCTTC. Its translation is CASSPLGGSYGYTF.

There are many counts of this clonotype. The chain employs TRBV5-1 and TRBJ2-7, with a possible D match to TRBD2 (6 bases). Germline V lookup: CDR1 SGHRS, CDR2 YFSETQ. CDR3 size: 13 residues. Trimming removed 5 bases from V and 4 bases from J, with 13 bases in between. The CDR3 sequence is CASRGGGLYEQYF. Written as DNA, the CDR3 is TGCGCCAGCAGGGGAGGCGGACTATACGAGCAGTACTTC.

This clonotype was observed at least ten times. The V gene is TRBV10-3, the J gene TRBJ1-2; D is unclear. Trimming cost V 8 bases and J 3 bases, with 22 bases left between them. CDR1 ENHRY and CDR2 SYGVKD come from the germline V gene. The CDR3 length is 16 residues. The chain's CDR3 is CAISSRAGDLYYGYTF. In DNA, the CDR3 is TGTGCCATCTCCTCACGAGCGGGCGATCTTTACTATGGCTACACCTTC.

V is TRBV6-5 and J is TRBJ1-2; the D gene is possibly TRBD1 (5 bases). This CDR3 comprises 17 residues. Germline V CDR1 and CDR2: MNHEY, SVGAGI. V was shortened by 2 bases and J by 8 bases, with 24 bases between the two germline ends. The CDR3 protein is CASSYERGRQRRKGYTF. CDR3 sequence (DNA): TGTGCCAGCAGTTACGAACGGGGGAGGCAGCGGAGGAAGGGCTACACCTTC.

This clonotype was recorded a few times. This chain joins TRBV18 and TRBJ2-7, with TRBD1 identical over 7 bases. CDR3 length: 14 amino acids. Germline values: CDR1 KGHSH, CDR2 LQKENI. Trimming at V came to 3 bases and at J to 3 bases, leaving 5 bases not matched to a gene. For the CDR3, the DNA is TGTGCCAGCTCACCTACACAGGGGTTCTACGAGCAGTACTTC. Its protein product is CASSPTQGFYEQYF.

The sample holds many counts of this clonotype. This rearrangement joins TRBV6-5 to TRBJ1-3; D is possibly TRBD1 (5 bases). The CDR3 is 15 amino acids. CDR1 MNHEY and CDR2 SVGAGI come from the germline V gene. V was trimmed by 0 bases and J by 4 bases, leaving 10 bases between them. The CDR3 DNA reads TGTGCCAGCAGTTACTCCGGGACGGCCGGAAACACCATATATTTT. As protein: CASSYSGTAGNTIYF.

This sequence joins TRBV7-3 and TRBJ2-2, with D perhaps TRBD1 or TRBD2 (5 bases each). CDR1 and CDR2 from the germline V gene are SGHTA and FQGTGA. The CDR3 is 15 amino acids. Between the trimmed V and J ends, which lost 2 bases and 4 bases, there was a span of 11 bases. The CDR3 nucleotides read TGTGCCAGCAGCTTACTGGGGGTCGGCACCGGGGAGCTGTTTTTT. Amino acid sequence: CASSLLGVGTGELFF.

In this sample, this clonotype turned up many times. The J gene is TRBJ1-2, the V gene TRBV5-1, with 8 bases that match TRBD1. The CDR3 has 14 residues. In germline, CDR1 is SGHRS, CDR2 YFSETQ. Germline trimming cut 4 bases from V and 3 bases from J; bases unmatched to any gene: 5. DNA for the CDR3: TGCGCCAGCAGCCGGACAGGGATTGACTATGGCTACACCTTC. This translates into CASSRTGIDYGYTF.

This clonotype was picked up a small number of times. The CDR3 DNA reads TGTGCCAGCAGCACGACGACAGGGTTCACTGAAGCTTTCTTT. Encoded protein: CASSTTTGFTEAFF. V and J are TRBV7-9 and TRBJ1-1; 7 nucleotides match TRBD1. Losses at the gene ends were 5 bases for V and 4 bases for J; bases not matched to a gene: 7. This CDR3 contains 14 residues. Germline V CDR1 and CDR2: SEHNR, FQNEAQ (reference sequence).

There are many counts of this clonotype. The chain has TRBV28 and TRBJ2-7; 7 bases are shared with TRBD2. The CDR3 extends over 14 amino acids. Trimming took 3 bases from V and 4 from J; bases not matched to a gene: 6. The V gene's germline CDR1 is MDHEN and CDR2 SYDVKM. CDR3 protein: CASSLGGAGYEQYF. CDR3 in DNA: TGTGCCAGCAGTTTGGGGGGAGCGGGATACGAGCAGTACTTC.

This clonotype appeared many times. This chain joins TRBV28 and TRBJ1-2; tentatively, D is TRBD1 (6 bases). Germline-derived CDR1 and CDR2 are MDHEN and SYDVKM. Trimming removed 5 bases at V and 4 bases at J, with 20 bases between. The CDR3 is made up of 16 amino acids. DNA of the CDR3: TGTGCCAGCAGTACACCGCATGGGGGCGCTGGCTATGGCTACACCTTC. Translating it yields CASSTPHGGAGYGYTF.

J is TRBJ2-7 and V is TRBV15; maybe TRBD2 (5 bases). The CDR3 is made up of 15 amino acids. Germline loops: CDR1 LNHNV, CDR2 YYDKDF (reference sequence). Trimming shortened V by 0 bases and J by 0 bases, and 9 bases separated the two germline ends. The CDR3 spells CATSRDLGDSYEQYF. In DNA, the CDR3 is TGTGCCACCAGCAGAGATCTCGGGGACTCCTACGAGCAGTACTTC.

This clonotype has just a few counts. This chain uses TRBV25-1 with TRBJ2-5; possible D gene TRBD1, 5 bases. The length of the CDR3 is 13 residues. Trimming took off 6 bases at V and 7 bases at J, with 15 bases between the two ends. Per germline, CDR1 MGHDK and CDR2 SYGVNS. The CDR3 reads CASSPGHLGTQYF. The CDR3 DNA reads TGTGCCAGCAGCCCAGGACATTTAGGGACCCAGTACTTC.

In this sample, this clonotype turned up many times. The chain has TRBV7-6 and TRBJ1-2, with a weak D call TRBD1 (6 bases). The CDR3 runs to 13 residues. Trimming cost V 8 bases and J 4 bases, with 14 bases left between them. Germline V gene lookup returns CDR1 SGHVS and CDR2 FNYEAQ. The CDR3 sequence is CASAQGPTYGYTF. The DNA of the CDR3 is TGTGCCAGCGCACAGGGTCCAACCTATGGCTACACCTTC.

This clonotype was seen ten or more times. This chain joins TRBV19 and TRBJ2-2; D may match TRBD1 or TRBD2 (5 bases each). CDR3 length: 16 residues. Trimming removed 9 bases at V and 6 bases at J, with 23 bases between. Germline V gives CDR1 LNHDA, CDR2 SQIVND (reference sequence). The CDR3 DNA reads as TGTGCCAGCAGAACCCCAGGGACCGTTGGGGCCGGGGAGCTGTTTTTT. It codes for CASRTPGTVGAGELFF.

Ten or more counts support this clonotype. V usage is TRBV24-1 and J usage is TRBJ2-2; 8 bases are shared with TRBD1. There are 16 residues in the CDR3. CDR1 and CDR2 (germline): KGHDR, SFDVKD. Trimming cost V 5 bases and J 1 base; bases outside gene matches: 5. DNA for the CDR3: TGTGCCACCAGTGCCCTGGACAGGGTGAACACCGGGGAGCTGTTTTTT. It encodes CATSALDRVNTGELFF.

About this clonotype itself: This may be a read error, as it is one base from a much larger clone. The genes are TRBV5-1 and TRBJ2-7; TRBD1 is a possible D gene (5 bases). This CDR3 spans 13 amino acids. Trimming stripped 2 bases from V and 5 bases from J, with 11 bases between. Germline lookup yields CDR1 SGHRS and CDR2 YFSETQ. The CDR3 bases are TGCGCCAGCAGCTTTTCAGGGTTACACGAGCAGTACTTC. The encoded protein is CASSFSGLHEQYF.

This clonotype was observed many times. The chain couples TRBV6-2 or TRBV6-3 to TRBJ1-5; D remains unclear. The germline V gene has CDR1 MNHEY and CDR2 SVGEGT. V was trimmed by 2 bases and J by 5 bases, leaving 4 bases between them. This CDR3 is 12 amino acids long. The CDR3 bases are TGTGCCAGCAGTTACGCAGATCAGCCCCAGCATTTT. Protein product: CASSYADQPQHF.

This clonotype was counted at least ten times. One base away lies a much larger clone, so this may be a sequencing read error. The V and J genes are TRBV12-3 or TRBV12-4 and TRBJ1-1; unclear D gene. The CDR3 is 14 residues long. This CDR3 reads CANSHTAENTEAFF. Here the CDR3 DNA reads TGTGCCAACAGTCACACGGCGGAGAACACTGAAGCTTTCTTT.

This clonotype was detected many times. The rearrangement uses TRBV20-1 and TRBJ1-1, with D possibly matching TRBD1 (6 bases). The V end was cut by 4 bases, the J end by 0 bases, with 15 bases between. Germline-derived CDR1 and CDR2 are DFQATT and SNEGSKA (reference sequence). This CDR3 is 15 amino acids long. CDR3 DNA: TGCAGTGCTAAGTCGGACAGCCCTTTGAACACTGAAGCTTTCTTT. Translation gives CSAKSDSPLNTEAFF.